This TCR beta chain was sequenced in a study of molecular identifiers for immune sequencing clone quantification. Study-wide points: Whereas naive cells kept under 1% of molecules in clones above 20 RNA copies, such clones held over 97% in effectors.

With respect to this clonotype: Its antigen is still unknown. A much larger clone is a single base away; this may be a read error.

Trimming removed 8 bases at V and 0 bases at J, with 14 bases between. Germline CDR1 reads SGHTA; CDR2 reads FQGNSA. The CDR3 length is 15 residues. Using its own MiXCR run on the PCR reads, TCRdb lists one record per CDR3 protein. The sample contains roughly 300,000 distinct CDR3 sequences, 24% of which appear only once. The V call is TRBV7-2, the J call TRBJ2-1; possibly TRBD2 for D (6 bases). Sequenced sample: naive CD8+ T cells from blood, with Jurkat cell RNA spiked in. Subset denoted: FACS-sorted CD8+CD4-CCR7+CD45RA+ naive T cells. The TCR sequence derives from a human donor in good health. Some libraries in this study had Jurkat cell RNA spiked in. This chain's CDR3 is CASGSDGGSYNEQFF. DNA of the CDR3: TGTGCCAGCGGTTCGGACGGGGGCTCCTACAATGAGCAGTTCTTC.